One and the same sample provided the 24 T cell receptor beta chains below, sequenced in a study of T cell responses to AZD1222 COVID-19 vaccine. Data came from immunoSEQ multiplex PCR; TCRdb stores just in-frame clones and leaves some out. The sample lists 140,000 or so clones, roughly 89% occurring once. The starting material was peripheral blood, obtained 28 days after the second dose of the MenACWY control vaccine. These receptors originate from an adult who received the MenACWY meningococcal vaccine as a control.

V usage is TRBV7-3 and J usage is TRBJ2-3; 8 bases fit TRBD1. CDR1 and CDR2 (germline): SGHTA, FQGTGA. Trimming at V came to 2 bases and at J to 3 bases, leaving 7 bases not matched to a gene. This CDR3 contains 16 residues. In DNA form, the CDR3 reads TGTGCCAGCAGCTTAGTGGGCAGGGGGCTGACAGATACGCAGTATTTT. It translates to CASSLVGRGLTDTQYF.

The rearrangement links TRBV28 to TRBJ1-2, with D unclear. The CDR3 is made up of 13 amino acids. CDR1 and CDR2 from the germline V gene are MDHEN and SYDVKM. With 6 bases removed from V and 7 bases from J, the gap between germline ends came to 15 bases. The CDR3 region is CASSKLHTSGYTF. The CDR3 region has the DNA TGTGCCAGCAGCAAGCTCCATACCTCTGGCTACACCTTC.

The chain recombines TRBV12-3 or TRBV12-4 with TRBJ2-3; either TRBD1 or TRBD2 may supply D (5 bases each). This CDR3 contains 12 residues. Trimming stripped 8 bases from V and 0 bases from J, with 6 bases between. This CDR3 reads CASGGSTDTQYF. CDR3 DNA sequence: TGTGCCAGCGGGGGAAGCACAGATACGCAGTATTTT.

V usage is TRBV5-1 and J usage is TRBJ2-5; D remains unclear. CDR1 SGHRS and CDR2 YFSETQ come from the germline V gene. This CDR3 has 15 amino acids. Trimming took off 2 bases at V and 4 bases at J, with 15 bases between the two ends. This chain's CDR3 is CASSFEQIVAETQYF. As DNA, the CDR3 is TGCGCCAGCAGCTTTGAGCAGATCGTGGCAGAGACCCAGTACTTC.

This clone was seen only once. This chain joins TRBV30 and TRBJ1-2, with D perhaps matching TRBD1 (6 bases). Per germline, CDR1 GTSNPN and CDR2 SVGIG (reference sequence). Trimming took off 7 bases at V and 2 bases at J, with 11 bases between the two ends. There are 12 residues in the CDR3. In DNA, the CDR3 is TGTGCCTCCCGGACAGTCAACTATGGCTACACCTTC. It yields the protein CASRTVNYGYTF. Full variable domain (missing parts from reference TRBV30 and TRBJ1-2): SQTIHQWPATLVQPVGSPLSLECTVEGTSNPNLYWYRQAAGRGLQLLFYSVGIGQISSEVPQNLSASRPQDRQFILSSKKLLLSDSGFYLCASRTVNYGYTFGSGTRLTVV.

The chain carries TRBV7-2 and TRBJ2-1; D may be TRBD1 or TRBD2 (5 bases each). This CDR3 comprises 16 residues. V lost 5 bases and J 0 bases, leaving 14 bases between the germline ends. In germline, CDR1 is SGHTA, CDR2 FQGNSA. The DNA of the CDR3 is TGTGCCAGCAGCCCGTTTGGGGGTAGCTCCTACAATGAGCAGTTCTTC. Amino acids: CASSPFGGSSYNEQFF.

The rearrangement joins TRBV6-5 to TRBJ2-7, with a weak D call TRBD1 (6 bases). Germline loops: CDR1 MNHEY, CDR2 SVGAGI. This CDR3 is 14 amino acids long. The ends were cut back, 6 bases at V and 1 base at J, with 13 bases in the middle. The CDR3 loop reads CASSARDTSYEQYF. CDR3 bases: TGTGCCAGCAGCGCCCGGGACACATCCTACGAGCAGTACTTC.

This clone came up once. Here the CDR3 reads CASSPGNTEAFF. The CDR3 DNA reads as TGTGCCAGCTCACCAGGCAACACTGAAGCTTTCTTT. J is TRBJ1-1 and V is TRBV18; D ambiguous. This CDR3 comprises 12 residues. Trimming removed 2 bases from V and 2 bases from J, with 3 bases in between. The germline V gene encodes CDR1 KGHSH and CDR2 LQKENI.

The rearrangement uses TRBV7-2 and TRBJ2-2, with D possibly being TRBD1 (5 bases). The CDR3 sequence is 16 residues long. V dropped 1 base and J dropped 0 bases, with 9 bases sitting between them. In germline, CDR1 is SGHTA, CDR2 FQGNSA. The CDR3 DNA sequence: TGTGCCAGCAGCTTAGAGGGGCTTTCGAACACCGGGGAGCTGTTTTTT. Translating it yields CASSLEGLSNTGELFF.

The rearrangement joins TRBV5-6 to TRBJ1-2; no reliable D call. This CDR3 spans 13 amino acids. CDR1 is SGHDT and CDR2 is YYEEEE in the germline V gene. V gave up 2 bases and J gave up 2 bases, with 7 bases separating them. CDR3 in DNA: TGTGCCAGCAGCTTCACGCACAACTATGGCTACACCTTC. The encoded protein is CASSFTHNYGYTF.

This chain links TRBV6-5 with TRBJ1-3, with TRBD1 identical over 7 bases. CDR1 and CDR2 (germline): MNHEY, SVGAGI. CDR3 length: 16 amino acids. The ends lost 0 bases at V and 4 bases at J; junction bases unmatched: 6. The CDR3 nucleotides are TGTGCCAGCAGTTACTCGGCCACAGGGGCCGGAAACACCATATATTTT. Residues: CASSYSATGAGNTIYF.

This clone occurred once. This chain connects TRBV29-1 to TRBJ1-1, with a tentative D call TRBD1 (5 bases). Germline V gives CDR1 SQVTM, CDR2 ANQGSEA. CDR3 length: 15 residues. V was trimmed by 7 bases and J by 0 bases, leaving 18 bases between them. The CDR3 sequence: CSAYRGAGMNTEAFF. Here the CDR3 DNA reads TGCAGCGCTTACCGAGGGGCAGGCATGAACACTGAAGCTTTCTTT.

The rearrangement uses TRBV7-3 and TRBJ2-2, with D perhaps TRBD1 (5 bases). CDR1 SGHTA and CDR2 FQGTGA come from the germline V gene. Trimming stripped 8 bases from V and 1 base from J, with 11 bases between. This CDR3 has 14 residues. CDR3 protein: CASGPTGNTGELFF. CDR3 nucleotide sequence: TGTGCCAGCGGGCCCACAGGGAACACCGGGGAGCTGTTTTTT.

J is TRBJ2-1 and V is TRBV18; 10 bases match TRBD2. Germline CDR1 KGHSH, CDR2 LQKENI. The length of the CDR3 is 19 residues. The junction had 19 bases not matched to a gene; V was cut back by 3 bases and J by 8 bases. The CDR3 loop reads CASSPLGRSGGLGSDEQFF. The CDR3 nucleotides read TGTGCCAGCTCACCCCTCGGACGTAGCGGGGGGCTGGGGAGCGATGAGCAGTTCTTC.

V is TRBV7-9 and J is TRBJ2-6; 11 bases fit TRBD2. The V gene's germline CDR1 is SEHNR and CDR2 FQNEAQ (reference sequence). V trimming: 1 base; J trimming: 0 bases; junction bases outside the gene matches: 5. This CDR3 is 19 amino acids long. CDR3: CASSLGGGLADSGANVLTF. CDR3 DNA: TGTGCCAGCAGCTTAGGAGGGGGACTAGCGGACTCTGGGGCCAACGTCCTGACTTTC.

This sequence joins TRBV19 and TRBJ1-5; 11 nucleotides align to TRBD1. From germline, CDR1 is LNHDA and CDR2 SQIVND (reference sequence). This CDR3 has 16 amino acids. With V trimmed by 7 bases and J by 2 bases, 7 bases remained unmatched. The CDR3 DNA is TGTGCCAGTAACGAACCGGGACAGGGGGGCAATCAGCCCCAGCATTTT. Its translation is CASNEPGQGGNQPQHF.

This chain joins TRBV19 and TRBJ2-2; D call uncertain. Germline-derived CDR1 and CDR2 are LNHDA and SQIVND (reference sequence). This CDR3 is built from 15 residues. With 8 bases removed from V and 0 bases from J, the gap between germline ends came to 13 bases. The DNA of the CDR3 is TGTGCCAGTGCTTCCGGAGCAACGAACACCGGGGAGCTGTTTTTT. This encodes CASASGATNTGELFF. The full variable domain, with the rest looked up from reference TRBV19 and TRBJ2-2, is DGGITQSPKYLFRKEGQNVTLSCEQNLNHDAMYWYRQDPGQGLRLIYYSQIVNDFQKGDIAEGYSVSREKKESFPLTVTSAQKNPTAFYLCASASGATNTGELFFGEGSRLTVL.

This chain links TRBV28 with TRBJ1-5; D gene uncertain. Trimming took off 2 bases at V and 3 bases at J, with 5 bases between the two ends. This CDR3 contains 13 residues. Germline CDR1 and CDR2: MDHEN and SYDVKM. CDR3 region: CASSLSPNQPQHF. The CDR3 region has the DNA TGTGCCAGCAGTTTAAGCCCCAATCAGCCCCAGCATTTT.

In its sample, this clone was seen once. In nucleotides, the CDR3 is TGTGCCAGCAGCTTGGGTTGGCCGGCGACCGGGGAGCTGTTTTTT. As protein: CASSLGWPATGELFF. The rearrangement uses TRBV5-4 and TRBJ2-2; D unclear. CDR1 is SGHNT and CDR2 is YYREEE in the germline V gene (reference sequence). The CDR3 is made up of 15 amino acids. The V gene lost 0 bases and the J gene lost 5 bases, with 11 bases spanning the gap.

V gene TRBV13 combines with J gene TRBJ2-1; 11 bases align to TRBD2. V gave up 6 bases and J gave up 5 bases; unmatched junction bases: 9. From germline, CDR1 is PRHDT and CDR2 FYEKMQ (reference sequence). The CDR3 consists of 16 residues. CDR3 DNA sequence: TGTGCCAGCAGACCACCCCCGGGACTAGCGGACAATGAGCAGTTCTTC. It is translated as CASRPPPGLADNEQFF. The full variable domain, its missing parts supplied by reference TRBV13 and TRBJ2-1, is AAGVIQSPRHLIKEKRETATLKCYPIPRHDTVYWYQQGPGQDPQFLISFYEKMQSDKGSIPDRFSAQQFSDYHSELNMSSLELGDSALYFCASRPPPGLADNEQFFGPGTRLTVL.

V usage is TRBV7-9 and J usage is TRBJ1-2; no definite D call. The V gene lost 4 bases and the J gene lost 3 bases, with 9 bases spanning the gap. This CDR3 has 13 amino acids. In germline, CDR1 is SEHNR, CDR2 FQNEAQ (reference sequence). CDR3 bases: TGTGCCAGCAGCTCTGGACTTGACTATGGCTACACCTTC. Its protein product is CASSSGLDYGYTF.

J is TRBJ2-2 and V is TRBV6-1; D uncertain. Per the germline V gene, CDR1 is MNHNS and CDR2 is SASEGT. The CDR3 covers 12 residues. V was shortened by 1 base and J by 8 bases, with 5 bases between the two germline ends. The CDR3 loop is CASSEVGGELFF. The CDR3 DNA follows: TGTGCCAGCAGTGAAGTTGGGGGGGAGCTGTTTTTT.

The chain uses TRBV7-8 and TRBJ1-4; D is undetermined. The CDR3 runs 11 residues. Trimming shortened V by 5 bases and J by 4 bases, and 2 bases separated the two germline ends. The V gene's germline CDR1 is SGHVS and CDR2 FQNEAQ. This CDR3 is CASSLNEKLFF. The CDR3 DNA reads TGTGCCAGCAGCCTTAATGAAAAACTGTTTTTT.

The CDR3 nucleotides are TGCAGCGCCACCGGGACAACGAACACCGGGGAGCTGTTTTTT. Its protein product is CSATGTTNTGELFF. V and J are TRBV29-1 and TRBJ2-2, with D perhaps TRBD1 (6 bases). The CDR3 contains 14 residues. The germline V gene has CDR1 SQVTM and CDR2 ANQGSEA. The ends were cut back, 7 bases at V and 0 bases at J, with 12 bases in the middle.